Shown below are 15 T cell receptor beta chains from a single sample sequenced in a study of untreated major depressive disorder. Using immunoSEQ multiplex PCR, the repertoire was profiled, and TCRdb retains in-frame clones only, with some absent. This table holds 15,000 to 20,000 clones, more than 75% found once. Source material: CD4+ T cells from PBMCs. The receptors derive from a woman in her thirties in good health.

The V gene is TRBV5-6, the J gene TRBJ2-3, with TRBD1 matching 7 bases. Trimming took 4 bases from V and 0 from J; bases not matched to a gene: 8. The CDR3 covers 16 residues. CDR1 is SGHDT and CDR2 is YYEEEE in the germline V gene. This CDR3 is CASSEQGRSSTDTQYF. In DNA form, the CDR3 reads TGTGCCAGCAGCGAACAGGGGCGTTCTAGCACAGATACGCAGTATTTT.

The DNA of the CDR3 is TGTGCCAGCAGCTTGAAGCGGTCTAGCGTATACAATGAGCAGTTCTTC. The encoded protein is CASSLKRSSVYNEQFF. The chain couples TRBV5-6 to TRBJ2-1; D might be TRBD2 (6 bases). In germline, CDR1 is SGHDT, CDR2 YYEEEE. CDR3 size: 16 residues. The V gene lost 1 base and the J gene lost 4 bases, with 15 bases spanning the gap. The complete variable domain, with remaining parts taken from reference TRBV5-6 and TRBJ2-1, reads DAGVTQSPTHLIKTRGQQVTLRCSPKSGHDTVSWYQQALGQGPQFIFQYYEEEERQRGNFPDRFSGHQFPNYSSELNVNALLLGDSALYLCASSLKRSSVYNEQFFGPGTRLTVL.

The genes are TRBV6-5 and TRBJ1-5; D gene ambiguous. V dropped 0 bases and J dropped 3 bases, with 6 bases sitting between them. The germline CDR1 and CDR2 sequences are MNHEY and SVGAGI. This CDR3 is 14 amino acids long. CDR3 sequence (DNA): TGTGCCAGCAGTTACTCTACTTCCAATCAGCCCCAGCATTTT. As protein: CASSYSTSNQPQHF.

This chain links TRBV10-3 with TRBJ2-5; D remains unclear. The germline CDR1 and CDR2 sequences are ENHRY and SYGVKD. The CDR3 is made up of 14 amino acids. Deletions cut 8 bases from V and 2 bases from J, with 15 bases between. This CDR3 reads CAISASGVQETQYF. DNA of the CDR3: TGTGCCATCTCCGCGAGTGGGGTACAAGAGACCCAGTACTTC.

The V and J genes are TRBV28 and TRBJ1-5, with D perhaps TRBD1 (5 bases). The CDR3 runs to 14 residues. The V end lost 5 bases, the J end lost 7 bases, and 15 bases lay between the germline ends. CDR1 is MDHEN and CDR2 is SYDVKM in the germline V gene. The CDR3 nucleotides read TGTGCCAGCAGTCTACAGGACGGCAGACAGCCCCAGCATTTT. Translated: CASSLQDGRQPQHF.

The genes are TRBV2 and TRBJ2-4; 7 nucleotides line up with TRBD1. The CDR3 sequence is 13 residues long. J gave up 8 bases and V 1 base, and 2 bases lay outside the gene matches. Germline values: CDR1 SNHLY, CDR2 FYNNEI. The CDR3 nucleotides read TGTGCCAGCAGTGAAGATGGGACAGACATTCAGTACTTC. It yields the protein CASSEDGTDIQYF.

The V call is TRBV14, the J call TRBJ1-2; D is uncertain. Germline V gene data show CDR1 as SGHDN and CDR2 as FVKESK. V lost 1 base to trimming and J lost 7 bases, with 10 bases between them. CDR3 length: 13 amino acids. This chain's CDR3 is CASSQVLGSGYTF. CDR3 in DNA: TGTGCCAGCAGCCAAGTCTTGGGGTCTGGCTACACCTTC.

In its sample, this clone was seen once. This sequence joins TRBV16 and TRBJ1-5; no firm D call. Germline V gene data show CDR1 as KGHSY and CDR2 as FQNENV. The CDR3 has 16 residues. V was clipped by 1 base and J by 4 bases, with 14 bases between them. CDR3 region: CASSQLSSGRNQPQHF. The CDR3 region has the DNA TGTGCCAGCAGCCAATTAAGTAGCGGGAGAAATCAGCCCCAGCATTTT.

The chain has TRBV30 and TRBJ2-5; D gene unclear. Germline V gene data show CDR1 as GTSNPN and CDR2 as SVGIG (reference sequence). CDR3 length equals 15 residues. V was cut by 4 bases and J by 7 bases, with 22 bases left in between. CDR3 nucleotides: TGTGCCTGGACTTCCTATGAGGCACCGAAAGGGACCCAGTACTTC. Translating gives CAWTSYEAPKGTQYF.

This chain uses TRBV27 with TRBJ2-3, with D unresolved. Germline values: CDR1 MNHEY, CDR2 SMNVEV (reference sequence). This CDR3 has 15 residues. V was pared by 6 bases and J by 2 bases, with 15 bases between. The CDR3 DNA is TGTGCCAGCAGACGATTAAGGGTATCCACAGATACGCAGTATTTT. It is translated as CASRRLRVSTDTQYF.

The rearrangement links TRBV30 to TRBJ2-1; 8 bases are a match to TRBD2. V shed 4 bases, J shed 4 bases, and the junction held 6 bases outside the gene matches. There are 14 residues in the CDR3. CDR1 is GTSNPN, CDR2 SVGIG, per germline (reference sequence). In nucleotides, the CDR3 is TGTGCCTGGACCAGGAGCGGGGGTTACAATGAGCAGTTCTTC. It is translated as CAWTRSGGYNEQFF.

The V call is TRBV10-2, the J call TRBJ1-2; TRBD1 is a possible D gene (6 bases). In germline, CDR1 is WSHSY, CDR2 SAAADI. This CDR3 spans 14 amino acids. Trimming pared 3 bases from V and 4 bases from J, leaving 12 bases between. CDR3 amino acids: CASSELGGGYGYTF. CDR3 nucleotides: TGCGCCAGCAGTGAACTAGGGGGAGGCTATGGCTACACCTTC.

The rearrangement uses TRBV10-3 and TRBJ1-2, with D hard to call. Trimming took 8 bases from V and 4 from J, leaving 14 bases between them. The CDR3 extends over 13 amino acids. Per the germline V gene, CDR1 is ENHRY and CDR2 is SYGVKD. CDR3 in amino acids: CAIAGDRSYGYTF. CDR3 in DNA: TGTGCCATCGCGGGAGACCGGAGCTATGGCTACACCTTC.

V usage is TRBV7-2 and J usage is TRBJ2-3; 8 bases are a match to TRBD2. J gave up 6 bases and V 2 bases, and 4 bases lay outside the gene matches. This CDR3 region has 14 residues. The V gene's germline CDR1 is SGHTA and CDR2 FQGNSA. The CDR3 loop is CASSLMASGDTQYF. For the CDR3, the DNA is TGTGCCAGCAGCTTAATGGCTAGCGGGGATACGCAGTATTTT.

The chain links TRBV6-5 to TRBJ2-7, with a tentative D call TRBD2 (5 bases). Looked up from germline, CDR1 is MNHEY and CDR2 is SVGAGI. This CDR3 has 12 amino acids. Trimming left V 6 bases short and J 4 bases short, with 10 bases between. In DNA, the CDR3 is TGTGCCAGCAGGGAAGGGAGTTACGAGCAGTACTTC. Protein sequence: CASREGSYEQYF.